Listed below are T cell receptor beta chains from one sample, sequenced in a study of blood T cell repertoires in COVID-19. Sequencing was performed with immunoSEQ multiplex PCR; in TCRdb, only in-frame clones are kept and a portion is missing. This table has more than 95,000 clones, approximately 80% appearing once. Sequenced material: peripheral blood. The receptors were gathered from a human donor in a cohort sampled during active COVID-19. CDR3s include the opening cysteine and the closing phenylalanine or tryptophan. Each record gives: clone size, D gene, V gene, J gene, CDR3 DNA, CDR3 protein. A D gene is named only where the DNA matches it firmly. Only some rows state a clone size, as once, few, many or a class for expanded clones.

clone size: -; D gene: -; V gene: TRBV7-3; J gene: TRBJ1-2; CDR3 DNA: TGTGCCAGCAGCTTATCCGACGGGGGGTCTGGCTACACCTTC; CDR3 protein: CASSLSDGGSGYTF
clone size: few; D gene: TRBD1; V gene: TRBV27; J gene: TRBJ1-2; CDR3 DNA: TGTGCCAGCAAACCCAGGACAGGGAACGGCTACACCTTC; CDR3 protein: CASKPRTGNGYTF
clone size: once; D gene: -; V gene: TRBV18; J gene: TRBJ1-1; CDR3 DNA: TGTGCCAGCTCACTAGGGGGAACACAGGGCACTGAAGCTTTCTTT; CDR3 protein: CASSLGGTQGTEAFF
clone size: -; D gene: -; V gene: TRBV18; J gene: TRBJ1-5; CDR3 DNA: TGTGCCAGCTCACCACAGGGGATGAGCAATCAGCCCCAGCATTTT; CDR3 protein: CASSPQGMSNQPQHF
clone size: once; D gene: TRBD1; V gene: TRBV10-3; J gene: TRBJ2-5; CDR3 DNA: TGTGCCATCGGTCCGGGACAGGGGGCAGAGACCCAGTACTTC; CDR3 protein: CAIGPGQGAETQYF
clone size: few; D gene: TRBD1; V gene: TRBV15; J gene: TRBJ1-2; CDR3 DNA: TGTGCCACCAGCAGGACAGGGGATAACTATGGCTACACCTTC; CDR3 protein: CATSRTGDNYGYTF
clone size: few; D gene: TRBD1; V gene: TRBV19; J gene: TRBJ2-1; CDR3 DNA: TGTGCCAGTAGTACATACCTGACAGGGCGTTCGACCCATTACCGCGAGCAGTTCTTC; CDR3 protein: CASSTYLTGRSTHYREQFF
clone size: few; D gene: -; V gene: TRBV19; J gene: TRBJ1-1; CDR3 DNA: TGTGCCAGTAGTACCACCACCCAGGGTGTGGCTTTCTTT; CDR3 protein: CASSTTTQGVAFF
clone size: -; D gene: TRBD1; V gene: TRBV4-3; J gene: TRBJ1-2; CDR3 DNA: TGCGCCAGCAGCCTCGGGACAGGGTCGAGCTATGGCTACACCTTC; CDR3 protein: CASSLGTGSSYGYTF
clone size: -; D gene: TRBD2; V gene: TRBV4-3; J gene: TRBJ2-2; CDR3 DNA: TGCGCCAGCAGCCAAGAGGTGCCAGCGGGGGTTAACACCGGGGAGCTGTTTTTT; CDR3 protein: CASSQEVPAGVNTGELFF
clone size: -; D gene: -; V gene: TRBV5-4; J gene: TRBJ2-3; CDR3 DNA: TGTGCCAGCAGCTCCGCGAGGGGGGGGGTGGATACGCAGTATTTT; CDR3 protein: CASSSARGGVDTQYF
clone size: -; D gene: -; V gene: TRBV4-1; J gene: TRBJ1-2; CDR3 DNA: TGCGCCAGCAGCCCCCCCGGGGGGTCAAAGGGCTATGGCTACACCTTC; CDR3 protein: CASSPPGGSKGYGYTF
clone size: -; D gene: TRBD1; V gene: TRBV13; J gene: TRBJ1-2; CDR3 DNA: TGTGCCAGCAGTCGCGACAGGGGCGGAACGGGCGGCTACACCTTC; CDR3 protein: CASSRDRGGTGGYTF
clone size: -; D gene: -; V gene: TRBV10-1; J gene: TRBJ2-2; CDR3 DNA: TGCGCCAGCAGTGAGTCTCCAGGGCAATCCGGGGAGCTGTTTTTT; CDR3 protein: CASSESPGQSGELFF
clone size: -; D gene: TRBD2; V gene: TRBV3-1/TRBV3-2; J gene: TRBJ2-7; CDR3 DNA: TGTGCCAGCAGCCCTCGGACTAGCGGGGGGTACTACGAGCAGTACTTC; CDR3 protein: CASSPRTSGGYYEQYF
clone size: -; D gene: TRBD2; V gene: TRBV5-6; J gene: TRBJ2-5; CDR3 DNA: TGTGCCAGCAGCCGAATCGGGACTAGCCAAGAGACCCAGTACTTC; CDR3 protein: CASSRIGTSQETQYF
clone size: -; D gene: -; V gene: TRBV3-1/TRBV3-2; J gene: TRBJ1-2; CDR3 DNA: TGTGCCAGCAGCCACCGGGGGGGGACTAACTATGGCTACACCTTC; CDR3 protein: CASSHRGGTNYGYTF
clone size: -; D gene: TRBD1; V gene: TRBV15; J gene: TRBJ1-1; CDR3 DNA: TGTGCCACCAGCAGAGAGACAGGGGGTATCACTGAAGCTTTCTTT; CDR3 protein: CATSRETGGITEAFF
clone size: -; D gene: -; V gene: TRBV5-1; J gene: TRBJ1-3; CDR3 DNA: TGCGCCAGCAGCTTTTTAGCCTCCTCTGGAAACACCATATATTTT; CDR3 protein: CASSFLASSGNTIYF
clone size: few; D gene: TRBD2; V gene: TRBV5-6; J gene: TRBJ2-7; CDR3 DNA: TGTGCCAGCAGCCCCATGGGGGGACTAGCGTCGCGGCAGTACTTC; CDR3 protein: CASSPMGGLASRQYF
clone size: -; D gene: TRBD2; V gene: TRBV18; J gene: TRBJ2-4; CDR3 DNA: TGTGCCAGCTCACCACTGGTTAGCGGGGCCAAAAACATTCAGTACTTC; CDR3 protein: CASSPLVSGAKNIQYF
clone size: -; D gene: TRBD1; V gene: TRBV19; J gene: TRBJ1-2; CDR3 DNA: TGTGCCAGTAGCCAGACAGGGGCATACTATGGCTACACCTTC; CDR3 protein: CASSQTGAYYGYTF
clone size: -; D gene: -; V gene: TRBV4-2; J gene: TRBJ1-3; CDR3 DNA: TGTGCCAGCAGCCTACCTATGGGGCCTAATCTCCTCTCTGGAAACACCATATATTTT; CDR3 protein: CASSLPMGPNLLSGNTIYF
clone size: -; D gene: TRBD2; V gene: TRBV19; J gene: TRBJ2-1; CDR3 DNA: TGTGCCAGTAGTCGTTGGGGACTATCGGGTGAGCAGTTCTTC; CDR3 protein: CASSRWGLSGEQFF
clone size: -; D gene: -; V gene: TRBV18; J gene: TRBJ2-6; CDR3 DNA: TGTGCCAGCTCACCTAAGGACAGTGGGTCGGCTGGGGCCAACGTCCTGACTTTC; CDR3 protein: CASSPKDSGSAGANVLTF
clone size: -; D gene: TRBD2; V gene: TRBV5-1; J gene: TRBJ2-5; CDR3 DNA: TGCGCCAGCAGCTTGAAAAGACTAGCGGGGGTGGAGACCCAGTACTTC; CDR3 protein: CASSLKRLAGVETQYF
clone size: -; D gene: -; V gene: TRBV6-6; J gene: TRBJ2-3; CDR3 DNA: TGTGCCAGCAGAGCGGCGGCGGGGTCTAGCACAGATACGCAGTATTTT; CDR3 protein: CASRAAAGSSTDTQYF
clone size: -; D gene: TRBD1; V gene: TRBV4-1; J gene: TRBJ1-1; CDR3 DNA: TGCGCCAGCAGCCACGGACAGGGGGCGGCGAACACTGAAGCTTTCTTT; CDR3 protein: CASSHGQGAANTEAFF
clone size: -; D gene: TRBD1; V gene: TRBV13; J gene: TRBJ1-3; CDR3 DNA: TGTGCCAGCAGCTTAATGTCGGGACAGGGAAGTGGAAACACCATATATTTT; CDR3 protein: CASSLMSGQGSGNTIYF
clone size: -; D gene: TRBD2; V gene: TRBV12-5; J gene: TRBJ2-5; CDR3 DNA: TGTGCTAGTGGTTTGGACGGGACTAGCGGTCAAGAGACCCAGTACTTC; CDR3 protein: CASGLDGTSGQETQYF
clone size: once; D gene: TRBD2; V gene: TRBV4-3; J gene: TRBJ2-7; CDR3 DNA: TGCGCCAGCAGCCAAGATCCCGCGGGGGGTGTCGAGCAGTACTTC; CDR3 protein: CASSQDPAGGVEQYF
clone size: -; D gene: -; V gene: TRBV5-1; J gene: TRBJ1-1; CDR3 DNA: TGCGCCAGCAGCCCTGGGGACACCGGGGGGACTGAAGCTTTCTTT; CDR3 protein: CASSPGDTGGTEAFF
clone size: -; D gene: TRBD2; V gene: TRBV4-3; J gene: TRBJ2-3; CDR3 DNA: TGCGCCAGCAGCCAAGGCGGGAGGGGCCAGACAGATACGCAGTATTTT; CDR3 protein: CASSQGGRGQTDTQYF
clone size: -; D gene: TRBD1; V gene: TRBV5-1; J gene: TRBJ1-4; CDR3 DNA: TGCGCCAGCAGCACAGGGGGCGGTAATGAAAAACTGTTTTTT; CDR3 protein: CASSTGGGNEKLFF
clone size: -; D gene: -; V gene: TRBV7-9; J gene: TRBJ1-2; CDR3 DNA: TGTGCCAGCAGCCCGGAGGGGCGAGGTGGCTACACCTTC; CDR3 protein: CASSPEGRGGYTF
clone size: once; D gene: -; V gene: TRBV5-5; J gene: TRBJ1-1; CDR3 DNA: TGTGCCAGCAGTTCCCCCCTTTCACGAGACACTGAAGCTTTCTTT; CDR3 protein: CASSSPLSRDTEAFF
clone size: -; D gene: -; V gene: TRBV4-3; J gene: TRBJ2-5; CDR3 DNA: TGCGCCAGCAGCCAAGATCGGGGAGACCGGACCCAGTACTTC; CDR3 protein: CASSQDRGDRTQYF
clone size: -; D gene: TRBD1; V gene: TRBV18; J gene: TRBJ1-2; CDR3 DNA: TGTGCCAGCTCCCCTGGACAGGACAACTATGGCTACACCTTC; CDR3 protein: CASSPGQDNYGYTF
clone size: -; D gene: -; V gene: TRBV10-1; J gene: TRBJ1-1; CDR3 DNA: TGCGCCAGCAGTAGCAGGGTTGGGAACACTGAAGCTTTCTTT; CDR3 protein: CASSSRVGNTEAFF
clone size: -; D gene: -; V gene: TRBV10-2; J gene: TRBJ1-1; CDR3 DNA: TGCGCCAGCAGTGAGTCGGCAGGGATTGAAGCTTTCTTT; CDR3 protein: CASSESAGIEAFF
clone size: few; D gene: -; V gene: TRBV4-3; J gene: TRBJ2-7; CDR3 DNA: TGCGCCAGCAGCCAAGATTTGGGCAGGGCCTACGAGCAGTACTTC; CDR3 protein: CASSQDLGRAYEQYF
clone size: -; D gene: -; V gene: TRBV18; J gene: TRBJ1-1; CDR3 DNA: TGTGCCAGCTCACCAGCTCGGGTAGACAGAGGCACTGAAGCTTTCTTT; CDR3 protein: CASSPARVDRGTEAFF
clone size: -; D gene: -; V gene: TRBV5-6; J gene: TRBJ1-1; CDR3 DNA: TGTGCCAGCAGCTTGGGCACTATCCCCCTGAACACTGAAGCTTTCTTT; CDR3 protein: CASSLGTIPLNTEAFF
clone size: -; D gene: TRBD1; V gene: TRBV28; J gene: TRBJ1-2; CDR3 DNA: TGTGCCAGCGGAAACAGGGGGTATGGCTACACCTTC; CDR3 protein: CASGNRGYGYTF
clone size: -; D gene: -; V gene: TRBV5-1; J gene: TRBJ1-6; CDR3 DNA: TGCGCCAGCAGCACTGGGACTTCGCCTCTTAATTCACCCCTCCACTTT; CDR3 protein: CASSTGTSPLNSPLHF
clone size: -; D gene: TRBD2; V gene: TRBV3-1/TRBV3-2; J gene: TRBJ2-2; CDR3 DNA: TGTGCCAGCAGCCGAAAGCTAGCGGGGTCCGCCGGGGAGCTGTTTTTT; CDR3 protein: CASSRKLAGSAGELFF
clone size: -; D gene: -; V gene: TRBV6-6; J gene: TRBJ1-4; CDR3 DNA: TGTGCCAGCAGTTACTCGTCAGGGGCCAGGGAAAAACTGTTTTTT; CDR3 protein: CASSYSSGAREKLFF
clone size: -; D gene: -; V gene: TRBV9; J gene: TRBJ2-7; CDR3 DNA: TGTGCCAGCAGCCCGACGACAGGCCTTCTCTACGAGCAGTACTTC; CDR3 protein: CASSPTTGLLYEQYF
clone size: -; D gene: TRBD1; V gene: TRBV2; J gene: TRBJ1-2; CDR3 DNA: TGTGCCAGCAGTGAAGCTCCGACAGGGATAGGCTATGGCTACACCTTC; CDR3 protein: CASSEAPTGIGYGYTF
clone size: -; D gene: TRBD1; V gene: TRBV5-4; J gene: TRBJ2-5; CDR3 DNA: TGTGCCACAGGGGGCCGGAGAGAGACCCAGTACTTC; CDR3 protein: CATGGRRETQYF
clone size: -; D gene: TRBD2; V gene: TRBV11-3; J gene: TRBJ2-7; CDR3 DNA: TGTGCCAGCAGCTCCCCTAGCGGGGGACTCTCCTACGAGCAGTACTTC; CDR3 protein: CASSSPSGGLSYEQYF